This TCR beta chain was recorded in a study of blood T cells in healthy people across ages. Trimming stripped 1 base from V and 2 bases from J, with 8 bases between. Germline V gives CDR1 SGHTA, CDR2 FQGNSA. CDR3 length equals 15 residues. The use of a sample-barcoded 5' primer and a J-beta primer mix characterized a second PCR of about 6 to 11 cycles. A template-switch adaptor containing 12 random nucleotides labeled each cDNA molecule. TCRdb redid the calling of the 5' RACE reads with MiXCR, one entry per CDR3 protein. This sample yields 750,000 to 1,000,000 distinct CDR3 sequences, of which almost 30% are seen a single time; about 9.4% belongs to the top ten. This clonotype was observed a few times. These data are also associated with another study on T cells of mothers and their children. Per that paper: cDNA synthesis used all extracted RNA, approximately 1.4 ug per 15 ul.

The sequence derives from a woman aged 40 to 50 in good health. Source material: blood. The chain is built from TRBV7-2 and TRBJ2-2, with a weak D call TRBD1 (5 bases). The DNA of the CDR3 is TGTGCCAGCAGCTTAGGGACAATTAACACCGGGGAGCTGTTTTTT. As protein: CASSLGTINTGELFF.